The 21 T cell receptor beta chains below all came from one sample that was sequenced in a study of blood T cell repertoires in COVID-19 (dated by TCRdb to about 2020). Library construction relied on the immunoSEQ multiplex PCR assay. Not all clones reach the TCRdb copy of this immuneACCESS table, which keeps in-frame sequences only. Checked studies attribute under half of the gap to unresolved V genes and leave the rest unexplained. The sample data list around 270,000 clones, and 75% to 90% of these were observed just once. Jointly, the top ten make up 0.75% to 0.9% of the sample. The sequenced sample was peripheral blood. The receptors were gathered from a man aged 30-40 years with acute or convalescent COVID-19.

The gene calls are TRBV5-1 and TRBJ2-1; TRBD1 matches 12 bases. The ends lost 3 bases at V and 7 bases at J; junction bases unmatched: 8. Germline V gene sequence: CDR1 SGHRS, CDR2 YFSETQ. There are 16 residues in the CDR3. For the CDR3, the DNA is TGCGCCAGCAGCTCCCGGGACAGGGGGCTAAGGAATGAGCAGTTCTTC. Its translation is CASSSRDRGLRNEQFF.

The chain links TRBV18 to TRBJ1-4; 10 bases map to TRBD1. V dropped 4 bases and J dropped 4; count of bases not matched to a gene: 9. The length of the CDR3 is 17 residues. CDR1 KGHSH and CDR2 LQKENI come from the germline V gene. The CDR3 protein is CASSLLGQGTINEKLFF. CDR3 DNA: TGTGCCAGCTCACTTTTGGGACAGGGGACGATTAATGAAAAACTGTTTTTT.

This chain uses TRBV28 with TRBJ2-1; the match to TRBD2 covers 9 bases. Unmatched junction bases numbered 10, after V lost 6 bases and J lost 4 bases. CDR1 and CDR2 from the germline V gene are MDHEN and SYDVKM. The CDR3 is 16 residues long. The CDR3 spells CASRGSTSGSYNEQFF. The CDR3 DNA reads TGTGCCAGCAGGGGATCAACTAGCGGGTCGTACAATGAGCAGTTCTTC.

The rearrangement joins TRBV18 to TRBJ2-3; tentatively, D is TRBD1 (6 bases). CDR1 and CDR2 (germline): KGHSH, LQKENI. V was pared by 2 bases and J by 1 base, with 10 bases between. The CDR3 loop spans 15 amino acids. CDR3 sequence reads: CASSPGGVRTDTQYF. The CDR3 DNA reads TGTGCCAGCTCACCAGGGGGCGTACGCACAGATACGCAGTATTTT.

This clone was counted a single time. The J gene is TRBJ1-2, the V gene TRBV5-1, with D maybe TRBD1 (5 bases). CDR3 length equals 14 residues. CDR1 and CDR2 from the germline V gene are SGHRS and YFSETQ. V dropped 0 bases and J dropped 4 bases, with 10 bases sitting between them. The CDR3 sequence: CASSLVRAGYGYTF. CDR3 DNA: TGCGCCAGCAGCTTGGTCAGGGCCGGCTATGGCTACACCTTC.

Only one count was recorded for this clone. The chain carries TRBV30 and TRBJ1-5; 10 bases are shared with TRBD1. Germline values: CDR1 GTSNPN, CDR2 SVGIG (reference sequence). Unmatched junction bases numbered 9, after V lost 3 bases and J lost 4 bases. This CDR3 contains 16 residues. The CDR3 is CAWSVGTGVWNQPQHF. As DNA, the CDR3 is TGTGCCTGGAGCGTCGGGACAGGGGTATGGAATCAGCCCCAGCATTTT.

The chain joins TRBV5-1 to TRBJ2-3, with a tentative D call TRBD2 (5 bases). Germline V gives CDR1 SGHRS, CDR2 YFSETQ. Trimming removed 4 bases at V and 2 bases at J, with 11 bases between. The CDR3 extends over 14 amino acids. CDR3 protein: CASSQTRNTDTQYF. The CDR3 DNA follows: TGCGCCAGCAGCCAAACTAGAAACACAGATACGCAGTATTTT.

This chain connects TRBV3-1 (or the pseudogene TRBV3-2) to TRBJ1-1; D may be TRBD1 (6 bases). The V gene lost 8 bases and the J gene lost 5 bases, with 9 bases spanning the gap. In germline, CDR1 is LGHDT, CDR2 YNNKEL (reference sequence). The CDR3 totals 11 residues. The CDR3: CASLRGTEAFF. In DNA, the CDR3 is TGTGCCAGCCTCAGGGGAACTGAAGCTTTCTTT.

This sequence joins TRBV5-4 and TRBJ2-3; no clear D. The V and J ends lost 1 base and 4 bases respectively, with 10 bases between them. Germline V gives CDR1 SGHNT, CDR2 YYREEE (reference sequence). The CDR3 runs 14 residues. The DNA for the CDR3 is TGTGCCAGCAGCTTGTTGTCCGTCCCAGATACGCAGTATTTT. It yields the protein CASSLLSVPDTQYF. The whole variable domain, filled in from reference TRBV5-4 and TRBJ2-3, reads ETGVTQSPTHLIKTRGQQVTLRCSSQSGHNTVSWYQQALGQGPQFIFQYYREEENGRGNFPPRFSGLQFPNYSSELNVNALELDDSALYLCASSLLSVPDTQYFGPGTRLTVL.

V gene TRBV21-1 combines with J gene TRBJ2-1; TRBD2 is the table's D call, not checked against the DNA. TRBV21-1 constitutes a pseudogene. The CDR3 is made up of 10 amino acids. CDR3 protein: CASRSNEQFF. The DNA for the CDR3 is TGTGCCAGCAGGAGCAATGAGCAGTTCTTC.

The gene calls are TRBV20-1 and TRBJ1-1; D remains ambiguous. The V end lost 1 base, the J end lost 6 bases, and 6 bases lay between the germline ends. This CDR3 region has 11 residues. Per the germline V gene, CDR1 is DFQATT and CDR2 is SNEGSKA (reference sequence). In DNA form, the CDR3 reads TGCAGTGCTAGAGGAGGGCCTGAAGCTTTCTTT. Translating gives CSARGGPEAFF.

The rearrangement joins TRBV2 to TRBJ2-3; perhaps TRBD2 as D (5 bases). V dropped 6 bases and J dropped 10 bases, with 11 bases sitting between them. The CDR3 is 11 residues long. Germline loops: CDR1 SNHLY, CDR2 FYNNEI. In DNA, the CDR3 is TGTGCCAGCAGCCCCCGAGGGCCGCAGTATTTT. Translating it yields CASSPRGPQYF.

This clone has more than one count but fewer than ten. The rearrangement links TRBV19 to TRBJ1-1, with D uncertain. The CDR3 is 15 residues long. The germline V gene encodes CDR1 LNHDA and CDR2 SQIVND (reference sequence). V was cut by 5 bases and J by 5 bases, with 18 bases left in between. The CDR3 reads CASSPGLWRGTEAFF. Here the CDR3 DNA reads TGTGCCAGTAGTCCTGGACTCTGGAGAGGAACTGAAGCTTTCTTT.

The chain employs TRBV5-1 and TRBJ2-1; D may be TRBD2 (6 bases). The germline CDR1 and CDR2 sequences are SGHRS and YFSETQ. The CDR3 has 16 amino acids. Trimming shortened V by 0 bases and J by 4 bases, and 14 bases separated the two germline ends. The CDR3 bases are TGCGCCAGCAGCTTGGATCGGTTTGGAGGGTACAATGAGCAGTTCTTC. It yields the protein CASSLDRFGGYNEQFF. Combining the CDR3 with reference TRBV5-1 and TRBJ2-1 gives the whole variable domain KAGVTQTPRYLIKTRGQQVTLSCSPISGHRSVSWYQQTPGQGLQFLFEYFSETQRNKGNFPGRFSGRQFSNSRSEMNVSTLELGDSALYLCASSLDRFGGYNEQFFGPGTRLTVL.

This chain joins TRBV10-2 and TRBJ1-2, with 7 bases that match TRBD1. This CDR3 has 14 residues. Germline V gene sequence: CDR1 WSHSY, CDR2 SAAADI. V lost 3 bases, J lost 3 bases, and 4 bases stayed unmatched. The CDR3 sequence: CASSDYGTDYGYTF. The CDR3, as DNA: TGCGCCAGCAGTGATTATGGGACAGACTATGGCTACACCTTC.

In the case of this clone: The same CDR3 arises from other DNA sequences in this sample as well. The chain combines TRBV5-1 with TRBJ2-5; D gene ambiguous. The length of the CDR3 is 14 residues. Germline V lookup: CDR1 SGHRS, CDR2 YFSETQ. V was trimmed by 4 bases and J by 5 bases, leaving 15 bases between them. The CDR3 DNA follows: TGCGCCAGCAGCCTCACATCGACCGGGGAGACCCAGTACTTC. Protein: CASSLTSTGETQYF.

This chain links TRBV20-1 with TRBJ1-5; no reliable D call. CDR1 and CDR2 (germline): DFQATT, SNEGSKA (reference sequence). Trimming stripped 3 bases from V and 0 bases from J, with 12 bases between. This CDR3 is 15 amino acids long. CDR3: CSASRGGDSNQPQHF. CDR3 bases: TGCAGTGCTAGTCGAGGTGGAGATAGCAATCAGCCCCAGCATTTT.

This chain links TRBV10-3 with TRBJ2-7; D may be TRBD1 (6 bases). Germline V gives CDR1 ENHRY, CDR2 SYGVKD. Trimming left V 7 bases short and J 4 bases short, with 11 bases between. This CDR3 comprises 12 residues. CDR3 amino acids: CAINEDRYEQYF. CDR3 DNA sequence: TGTGCCATCAACGAGGACAGATACGAGCAGTACTTC.

This clone was picked up a small number of times. The chain joins TRBV6-5 to TRBJ2-2, with 7 bases fitting TRBD2. V was clipped by 5 bases and J by 4 bases; unmatched bases: 7. Germline V gives CDR1 MNHEY, CDR2 SVGAGI. The CDR3 has 15 residues. The CDR3 DNA reads TGTGCCAGCAGTCGCGGGAGACAGCCCACCGGGGAGCTGTTTTTT. Its translation: CASSRGRQPTGELFF.

The J gene is TRBJ2-3, the V gene TRBV18; 9 nucleotides align to TRBD2. This CDR3 has 15 residues. V gave up 6 bases and J gave up 0 bases; unmatched junction bases: 4. The germline CDR1 and CDR2 sequences are KGHSH and LQKENI. The CDR3 sequence: CASSTTSGSTDTQYF. In nucleotides, the CDR3 is TGTGCCAGCTCGACGACTAGCGGAAGCACAGATACGCAGTATTTT.

This rearrangement joins TRBV10-3 to TRBJ2-6; the match to TRBD1 covers 8 bases. This CDR3 spans 14 amino acids. CDR1 and CDR2 (germline): ENHRY, SYGVKD. After removal of 6 bases from V and 6 bases from J, the junction contained 4 bases not matched to a gene. CDR3 in amino acids: CAIRDRAKANVLTF. CDR3 coding DNA: TGTGCCATCAGGGACAGGGCTAAGGCCAACGTCCTGACTTTC.